One T cell receptor (beta chain) is described in this entry. Some clones are missing from TCRdb's copy, which holds only in-frame ones; the method was immunoSEQ multiplex PCR. The sample lists 2 million to 3 million clones; 93% were seen once. These data come from a study of shared clonotypes between healthy human individuals. Germline V gene data show CDR1 as KGHSH and CDR2 as LQKENI. The CDR3 consists of 17 residues. Trimming removed 0 bases from V and 3 bases from J; junction bases left unmatched: 6. Material: naive CD4+ T cells from PBMCs. Subset given: CD45RA+ positively selected. This receptor was taken from a young man in good health. Some clones in this sample may be carry-over from other donors' samples. The chain uses TRBV18 and TRBJ2-7; 12 nucleotides align to TRBD2. The CDR3 sequence is CASSPPDTSGRIYEQYF. The DNA for the CDR3 is TGTGCCAGCTCACCACCGGATACTAGCGGGAGGATCTACGAGCAGTACTTC.